Below, 25 T cell receptor beta chains from the same sample are listed, as sequenced in a study of T cell responses to AZD1222 COVID-19 vaccine. Sequenced by immunoSEQ multiplex PCR; TCRdb stores in-frame clones only, minus some. Among 110,000 or so clones listed, around 88% were seen once. The sample here was peripheral blood, taken 28 days after the second AZD1222 dose. Every receptor here comes from an adult who received the AZD1222 COVID-19 vaccine.

The V gene is TRBV7-9, the J gene TRBJ1-1; D remains ambiguous. Germline V gene data show CDR1 as SEHNR and CDR2 as FQNEAQ (reference sequence). This CDR3 has 10 residues. V was shortened by 9 bases and J by 1 base, with 3 bases between the two germline ends. In DNA form, the CDR3 reads TGTGCCAGTTCGAACACTGAAGCTTTCTTT. Translation: CASSNTEAFF. Full variable domain (rest looked up from reference TRBV7-9 and TRBJ1-1): DTGVSQNPRHKITKRGQNVTFRCDPISEHNRLYWYRQTLGQGPEFLTYFQNEAQLEKSRLLSDRFSAERPKGSFSTLEIQRTEQGDSAMYLCASSNTEAFFGQGTRLTVV.

V and J are TRBV7-9 and TRBJ2-7; D unresolved. Per germline, CDR1 SEHNR and CDR2 FQNEAQ (reference sequence). The CDR3 has 14 amino acids. The V gene lost 5 bases and the J gene lost 2 bases, with 13 bases spanning the gap. The CDR3 DNA sequence: TGTGCCAGCAGCCCGGACGGATATACCTACGAGCAGTACTTC. This sequence encodes CASSPDGYTYEQYF.

V gene TRBV11-3 combines with J gene TRBJ2-7; 11 bases agree with TRBD2. The germline V gene has CDR1 SGHNT and CDR2 YENEEA. CDR3 length: 15 residues. The junction had 4 bases not matched to a gene; V was cut back by 4 bases and J by 2 bases. CDR3 in amino acids: CASSWGLAVPYEQYF. The CDR3 nucleotides are TGTGCCAGCAGCTGGGGACTAGCGGTCCCCTACGAGCAGTACTTC. Variable domain in full (rest from reference TRBV11-3 and TRBJ2-7): EAGVVQSPRYKIIEKKQPVAFWCNPISGHNTLYWYLQNLGQGPELLIRYENEEAVDDSQLPKDRFSAERLKGVDSTLKIQPAELGDSAVYLCASSWGLAVPYEQYFGPGTRLTVT.

This sequence joins TRBV19 and TRBJ1-5, with 9 nucleotides matching TRBD1. The V segment lost 9 bases and the J segment 4 bases; nucleotides outside the gene matches: 7. Germline V gene sequence: CDR1 LNHDA, CDR2 SQIVND (reference sequence). This CDR3 spans 14 amino acids. In DNA form, the CDR3 reads TGTGCCAGCGGGGACAGGGAGAGGAATCAGCCCCAGCATTTT. As protein: CASGDRERNQPQHF.

V is TRBV4-1 and J is TRBJ2-7; weak D call: TRBD2 (5 bases). This CDR3 is 18 amino acids long. V lost 0 bases to trimming and J lost 2 bases, with 20 bases between them. Per germline, CDR1 MGHRA and CDR2 YSYEKL. Here the CDR3 reads CASSQESPRAGMTYEQYF. The CDR3 coding sequence is TGCGCCAGCAGCCAAGAGTCCCCTCGAGCCGGGATGACCTACGAGCAGTACTTC.

V gene TRBV27 combines with J gene TRBJ2-2, with D unclear. Germline V gene sequence: CDR1 MNHEY, CDR2 SMNVEV (reference sequence). The CDR3 covers 14 residues. Between the trimmed V and J ends, which lost 6 bases and 1 base, there was a span of 9 bases. CDR3 DNA sequence: TGTGCCAGCAGAAGGCGGATGAACACCGGGGAGCTGTTTTTT. It yields the protein CASRRRMNTGELFF.

This clone appeared a single time. The chain uses TRBV10-3 and TRBJ2-7; either TRBD1 or TRBD2 may supply D (5 bases each). This CDR3 is built from 15 residues. Per germline, CDR1 ENHRY and CDR2 SYGVKD. Trimming cost V 6 bases and J 2 bases, with 17 bases left between them. As DNA, the CDR3 is TGTGCCATCAGGAGGGGACCGGCAATTGCCTACGAGCAGTACTTC. Protein sequence: CAIRRGPAIAYEQYF.

The rearrangement links TRBV13 to TRBJ2-7; 13 bases are a match to TRBD2. With V trimmed by 4 bases and J by 4 bases, 7 bases remained unmatched. The CDR3 has 16 residues. Per the germline V gene, CDR1 is PRHDT and CDR2 is FYEKMQ (reference sequence). DNA for the CDR3: TGTGCCAGCAGCTCGAGGACTAGCGGGAGCCCATACGAGCAGTACTTC. As protein: CASSSRTSGSPYEQYF.

V is TRBV10-3 and J is TRBJ2-7, with D hard to call. V lost 3 bases and J lost 7, with 10 bases in between. Germline V lookup: CDR1 ENHRY, CDR2 SYGVKD. The CDR3 spans 12 residues. The CDR3 DNA sequence: TGTGCCATCAGTGAAGGGTTCGGGGAGCAGTACTTC. Translation: CAISEGFGEQYF.

The rearrangement uses TRBV5-6 and TRBJ1-2; 8 nucleotides match TRBD1. Germline assignment: CDR1 SGHDT and CDR2 YYEEEE. This CDR3 spans 15 amino acids. After removal of 4 bases from V and 4 bases from J, the junction contained 9 bases not matched to a gene. The CDR3 sequence: CASSPIGQGGYGYTF. CDR3 nucleotide sequence: TGTGCCAGCAGCCCTATCGGACAGGGCGGCTATGGCTACACCTTC.

This clone was found once. The gene calls are TRBV14 and TRBJ1-3; D gene ambiguous. Germline CDR1 SGHDN, CDR2 FVKESK. CDR3 length equals 14 residues. Trimming took 4 bases from V and 0 from J, leaving 7 bases between them. CDR3 DNA: TGTGCCAGCAGCCCTCGGACCTCTGGAAACACCATATATTTT. Amino acids: CASSPRTSGNTIYF.

The genes are TRBV6-1 and TRBJ2-3, with D possibly TRBD2 on 6 matching bases. CDR1 is MNHNS and CDR2 is SASEGT in the germline V gene. V was shortened by 2 bases and J by 10 bases, with 10 bases between the two germline ends. There are 12 residues in the CDR3. CDR3 sequence reads: CASSERASAQYF. The CDR3 nucleotides read TGTGCCAGCAGTGAAAGGGCTAGCGCGCAGTATTTT.

This clone has just one count. V usage is TRBV5-6 and J usage is TRBJ1-2; D remains ambiguous. The CDR3 totals 15 residues. Germline V gives CDR1 SGHDT, CDR2 YYEEEE. The V and J ends lost 1 base and 0 bases respectively, with 10 bases between them. CDR3 DNA sequence: TGTGCCAGCAGCTTGCAAGTCAGGACTAACTATGGCTACACCTTC. This sequence encodes CASSLQVRTNYGYTF. The full variable domain, completed using reference TRBV5-6 and TRBJ1-2, is DAGVTQSPTHLIKTRGQQVTLRCSPKSGHDTVSWYQQALGQGPQFIFQYYEEEERQRGNFPDRFSGHQFPNYSSELNVNALLLGDSALYLCASSLQVRTNYGYTFGSGTRLTVV.

The V and J genes are TRBV7-2 and TRBJ1-2; D is unclear. This CDR3 contains 12 residues. Looked up from germline, CDR1 is SGHTA and CDR2 is FQGNSA. V gave up 5 bases and J gave up 13 bases, with 17 bases separating them. In nucleotides, the CDR3 is TGTGCCAGCAGCGAAGGCCCACCCCAGGCCACCTTC. Translating it yields CASSEGPPQATF. The full variable domain, completed using reference TRBV7-2 and TRBJ1-2, is GAGVSQSPSNKVTEKGKDVELRCDPISGHTALYWYRQSLGQGLEFLIYFQGNSAPDKSGLPSDRFSAERTGGSVSTLTIQRTQQEDSAVYLCASSEGPPQATFGSGTRLTVV.

There are a few counts of this clone. The chain uses TRBV5-6 and TRBJ1-2, with D possibly matching TRBD1 (6 bases). V shed 2 bases and J shed 6 bases, with 20 bases lying between them. The CDR3 totals 16 residues. Germline V lookup: CDR1 SGHDT, CDR2 YYEEEE. The CDR3 coding sequence is TGTGCCAGCAGCTTCGAACTTTCTGGGGGGCCCGATGGCTACACCTTC. This encodes CASSFELSGGPDGYTF. Full variable domain (missing parts from reference TRBV5-6 and TRBJ1-2): DAGVTQSPTHLIKTRGQQVTLRCSPKSGHDTVSWYQQALGQGPQFIFQYYEEEERQRGNFPDRFSGHQFPNYSSELNVNALLLGDSALYLCASSFELSGGPDGYTFGSGTRLTVV.

This chain connects TRBV6-5 to TRBJ2-3; 14 bases agree with TRBD2. This CDR3 is built from 15 residues. V gave up 7 bases and J gave up 4 bases; unmatched junction bases: 4. Per the germline V gene, CDR1 is MNHEY and CDR2 is SVGAGI. CDR3 bases: TGTGCCAGCACCCCGACTAGCGGGGGGGCAGATACGCAGTATTTT. Translation: CASTPTSGGADTQYF.

The gene calls are TRBV5-4 and TRBJ2-7, with 11 bases matching TRBD1. V dropped 4 bases and J dropped 3; count of bases not matched to a gene: 6. Germline CDR1 SGHNT, CDR2 YYREEE (reference sequence). The CDR3 consists of 15 residues. The CDR3 spells CASSRRTGGDYEQYF. Written as DNA, the CDR3 is TGTGCCAGCAGCCGTCGGACAGGGGGCGACTACGAGCAGTACTTC.

The gene calls are TRBV15 and TRBJ1-5, with 7 bases that match TRBD1. Germline V gene data show CDR1 as LNHNV and CDR2 as YYDKDF (reference sequence). Unmatched junction bases numbered 7, after V lost 5 bases and J lost 6 bases. The CDR3 has 14 residues. The CDR3 coding sequence is TGTGCCACCAGCCCGGCAGGGGGAGGTCAGCCCCAGCATTTT. It specifies CATSPAGGGQPQHF.

The rearrangement joins TRBV27 to TRBJ1-2; D uncertain. V dropped 6 bases and J dropped 4 bases, with 15 bases sitting between them. This CDR3 has 14 residues. Germline values: CDR1 MNHEY, CDR2 SMNVEV (reference sequence). Written as DNA, the CDR3 is TGTGCCAGCAGGCATCCACGGAACAGCTATGGCTACACCTTC. Its translation is CASRHPRNSYGYTF.

The chain links TRBV6-5 to TRBJ2-5, with TRBD1 matching over 9 bases. Germline V gene lookup returns CDR1 MNHEY and CDR2 SVGAGI. J gave up 4 bases and V 10 bases, and 4 bases lay outside the gene matches. This CDR3 has 12 residues. The CDR3 region has the DNA TGTGCCACCGGGACAGGGCTAGAGACCCAGTACTTC. Translated: CATGTGLETQYF.

The chain carries TRBV5-6 and TRBJ2-1; D is unresolved. This CDR3 is 12 amino acids long. The V and J ends lost 4 bases and 7 bases respectively, with 9 bases between them. The germline CDR1 and CDR2 sequences are SGHDT and YYEEEE. CDR3 protein: CASSPQRNEQFF. The DNA of the CDR3 is TGTGCCAGCAGCCCCCAGCGTAATGAGCAGTTCTTC.

This chain uses TRBV6-6 with TRBJ2-7, with 10 bases matching TRBD1. V was pared by 3 bases and J by 4 bases, with 3 bases of the junction left unmatched. CDR1 MNHNY and CDR2 SVGAGI come from the germline V gene (reference sequence). The CDR3 has 14 amino acids. The CDR3 spells CASSYAGQGYEQYF. The CDR3 bases are TGTGCCAGCAGTTATGCGGGACAGGGGTACGAGCAGTACTTC.

This rearrangement joins TRBV11-2 to TRBJ2-3, with 9 bases aligning to TRBD2. The V gene end was trimmed by 5 bases and the J gene end by 2 bases; junction bases not matched to a gene: 14. The length of the CDR3 is 18 residues. Germline lookup yields CDR1 SGHAT and CDR2 FQNNGV. CDR3 protein: CASSRKVLAGAITDTQYF. DNA of the CDR3: TGTGCCAGCAGCAGAAAGGTTTTAGCGGGGGCCATCACAGATACGCAGTATTTT.

This chain connects TRBV11-2 to TRBJ2-7; 12 bases match TRBD2. CDR3 length equals 18 residues. CDR1 is SGHAT, CDR2 FQNNGV, per germline. Losses at the gene ends were 4 bases for V and 4 bases for J; bases not matched to a gene: 14. The CDR3 coding sequence is TGTGCCAGCAGCTCCTCTAGCGGGAGGGCCGGAAGGTTGTACGAGCAGTACTTC. This gives the protein CASSSSSGRAGRLYEQYF.

J is TRBJ1-3 and V is TRBV4-1; D not resolved. The CDR3 contains 18 residues. CDR1 and CDR2 (germline): MGHRA, YSYEKL. The V and J ends lost 0 bases and 0 bases respectively, with 15 bases between them. CDR3 coding DNA: TGCGCCAGCAGCCAAGATGAGGTTTTTATGAGCTCTGGAAACACCATATATTTT. Its translation: CASSQDEVFMSSGNTIYF.